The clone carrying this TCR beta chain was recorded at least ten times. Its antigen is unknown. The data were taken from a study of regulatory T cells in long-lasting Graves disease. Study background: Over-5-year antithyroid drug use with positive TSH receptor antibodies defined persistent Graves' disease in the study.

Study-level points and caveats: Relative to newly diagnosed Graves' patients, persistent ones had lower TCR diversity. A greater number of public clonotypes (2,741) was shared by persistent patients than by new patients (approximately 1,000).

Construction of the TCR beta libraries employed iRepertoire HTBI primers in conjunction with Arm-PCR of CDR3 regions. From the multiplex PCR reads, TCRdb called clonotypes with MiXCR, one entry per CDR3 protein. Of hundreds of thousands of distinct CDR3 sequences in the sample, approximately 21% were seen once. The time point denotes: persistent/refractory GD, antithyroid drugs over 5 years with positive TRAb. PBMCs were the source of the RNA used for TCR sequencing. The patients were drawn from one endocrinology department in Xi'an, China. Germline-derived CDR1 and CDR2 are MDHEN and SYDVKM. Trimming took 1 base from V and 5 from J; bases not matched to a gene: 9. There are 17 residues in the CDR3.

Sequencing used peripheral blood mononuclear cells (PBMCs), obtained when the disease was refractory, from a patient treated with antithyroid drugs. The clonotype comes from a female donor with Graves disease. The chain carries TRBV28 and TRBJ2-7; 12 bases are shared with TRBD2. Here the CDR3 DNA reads TGTGCCAGCAGTTTATTGGCTAGCGGGAGGGCTGAGGACGAGCAGTACTTC. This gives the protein CASSLLASGRAEDEQYF. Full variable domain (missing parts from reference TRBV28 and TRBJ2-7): DVKVTQSSRYLVKRTGEKVFLECVQDMDHENMFWYRQDPGLGLRLIYFSYDVKMKEKGDIPEGYSVSREKKERFSLILESASTNQTSMYLCASSLLASGRAEDEQYFGPGTRLTVT.